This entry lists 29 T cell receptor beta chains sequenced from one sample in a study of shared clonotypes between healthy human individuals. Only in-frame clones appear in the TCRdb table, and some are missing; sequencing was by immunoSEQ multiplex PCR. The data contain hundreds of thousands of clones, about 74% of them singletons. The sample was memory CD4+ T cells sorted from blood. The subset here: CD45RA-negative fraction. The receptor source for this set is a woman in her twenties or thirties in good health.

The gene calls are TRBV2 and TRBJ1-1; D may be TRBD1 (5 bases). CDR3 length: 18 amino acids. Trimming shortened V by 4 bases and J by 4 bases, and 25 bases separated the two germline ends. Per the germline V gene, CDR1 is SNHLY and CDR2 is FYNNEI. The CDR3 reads CASSGTLDSFASVTEAFF. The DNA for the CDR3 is TGTGCCAGCAGTGGTACGCTTGACAGTTTTGCCTCGGTCACTGAAGCTTTCTTT.

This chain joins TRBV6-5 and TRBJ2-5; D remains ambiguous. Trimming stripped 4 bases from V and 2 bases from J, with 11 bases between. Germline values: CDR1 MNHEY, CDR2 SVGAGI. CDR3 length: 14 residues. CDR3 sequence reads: CASSSHWSQETQYF. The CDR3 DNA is TGTGCCAGCAGTTCACACTGGAGTCAAGAGACCCAGTACTTC.

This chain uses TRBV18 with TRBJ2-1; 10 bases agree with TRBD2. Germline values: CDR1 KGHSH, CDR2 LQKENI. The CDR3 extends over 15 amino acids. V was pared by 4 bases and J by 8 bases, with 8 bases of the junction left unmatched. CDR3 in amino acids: CASSRSSGSLDEQFF. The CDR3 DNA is TGTGCCAGCTCACGTTCTAGCGGGAGTTTGGATGAGCAGTTCTTC.

The CDR3 DNA sequence: TGTGCCAGCAGGCCCCCCGGGTATGGCTACACCTTC. As protein: CASRPPGYGYTF. The V and J genes are TRBV6-1 and TRBJ1-2; D gene unclear. V was pared by 6 bases and J by 5 bases, with 10 bases between. CDR1 and CDR2 (germline): MNHNS, SASEGT. The CDR3 runs 12 residues.

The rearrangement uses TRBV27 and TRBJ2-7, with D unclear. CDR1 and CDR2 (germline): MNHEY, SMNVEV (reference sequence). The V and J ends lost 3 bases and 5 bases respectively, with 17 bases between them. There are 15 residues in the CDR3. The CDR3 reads CASSFRPTVVDEQYF. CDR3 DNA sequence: TGTGCCAGCAGTTTTCGTCCCACAGTAGTAGACGAGCAGTACTTC.

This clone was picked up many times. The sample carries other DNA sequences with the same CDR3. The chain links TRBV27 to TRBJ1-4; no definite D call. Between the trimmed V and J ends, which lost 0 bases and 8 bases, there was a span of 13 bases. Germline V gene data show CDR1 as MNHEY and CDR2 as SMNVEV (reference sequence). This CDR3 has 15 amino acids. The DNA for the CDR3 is TGTGCCAGCAGTTTATCGGGGAGGGTTCGGGAAAAACTGTTTTTT. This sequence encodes CASSLSGRVREKLFF.

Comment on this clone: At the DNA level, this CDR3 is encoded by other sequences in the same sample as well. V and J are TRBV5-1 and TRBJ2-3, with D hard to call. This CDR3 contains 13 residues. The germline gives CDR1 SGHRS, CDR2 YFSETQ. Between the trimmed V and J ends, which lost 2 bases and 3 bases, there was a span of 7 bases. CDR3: CASSLDLTDTQYF. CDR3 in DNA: TGCGCCAGCAGCTTAGACCTTACAGATACGCAGTATTTT. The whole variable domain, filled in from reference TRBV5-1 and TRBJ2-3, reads KAGVTQTPRYLIKTRGQQVTLSCSPISGHRSVSWYQQTPGQGLQFLFEYFSETQRNKGNFPGRFSGRQFSNSRSEMNVSTLELGDSALYLCASSLDLTDTQYFGPGTRLTVL.

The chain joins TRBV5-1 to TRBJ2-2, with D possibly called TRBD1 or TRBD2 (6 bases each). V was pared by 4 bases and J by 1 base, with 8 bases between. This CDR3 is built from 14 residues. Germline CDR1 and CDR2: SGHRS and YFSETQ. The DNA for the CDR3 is TGCGCCAGCAGCGCGGGACAGAACACCGGGGAGCTGTTTTTT. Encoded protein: CASSAGQNTGELFF.

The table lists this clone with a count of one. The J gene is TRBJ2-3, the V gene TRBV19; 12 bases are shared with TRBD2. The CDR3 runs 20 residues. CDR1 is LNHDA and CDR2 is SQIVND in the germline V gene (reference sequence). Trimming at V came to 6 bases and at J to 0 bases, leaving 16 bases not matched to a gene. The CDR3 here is CASSKPSGLAGLSSTDTQYF. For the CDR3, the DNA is TGTGCCAGTAGCAAACCTTCGGGACTAGCGGGTCTATCTAGCACAGATACGCAGTATTTT. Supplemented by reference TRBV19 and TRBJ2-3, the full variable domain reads DGGITQSPKYLFRKEGQNVTLSCEQNLNHDAMYWYRQDPGQGLRLIYYSQIVNDFQKGDIAEGYSVSREKKESFPLTVTSAQKNPTAFYLCASSKPSGLAGLSSTDTQYFGPGTRLTVL.

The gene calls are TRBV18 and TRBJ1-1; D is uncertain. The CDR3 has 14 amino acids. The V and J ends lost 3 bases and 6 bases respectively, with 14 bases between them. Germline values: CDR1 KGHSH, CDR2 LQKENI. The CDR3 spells CASSPLHTRPEAFF. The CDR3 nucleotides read TGTGCCAGCTCACCGTTGCACACGCGGCCTGAAGCTTTCTTT. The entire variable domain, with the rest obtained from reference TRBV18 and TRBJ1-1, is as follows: NAGVMQNPRHLVRRRGQEARLRCSPMKGHSHVYWYRQLPEEGLKFMVYLQKENIIDESGMPKERFSAEFPKEGPSILRIQQVVRGDSAAYFCASSPLHTRPEAFFGQGTRLTVV.

The CDR3 region has the DNA TGTGCCAGCAGTTTAAAGTTTCGGGGACTAGCGTTAGAGACCCAGTACTTC. Protein product: CASSLKFRGLALETQYF. V and J are TRBV27 and TRBJ2-5; 10 bases line up with TRBD2. Germline CDR1 and CDR2: MNHEY and SMNVEV (reference sequence). The CDR3 consists of 17 residues. V lost 2 bases and J lost 4; bases outside the gene matches: 10.

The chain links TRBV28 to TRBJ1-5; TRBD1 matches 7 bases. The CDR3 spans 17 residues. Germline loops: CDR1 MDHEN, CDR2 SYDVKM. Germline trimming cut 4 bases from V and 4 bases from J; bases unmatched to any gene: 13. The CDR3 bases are TGTGCCAGCAGTTCTCCCGGGGCAGGGGGAGTTAATCAGCCCCAGCATTTT. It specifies CASSSPGAGGVNQPQHF. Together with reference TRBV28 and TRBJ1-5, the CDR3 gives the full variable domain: DVKVTQSSRYLVKRTGEKVFLECVQDMDHENMFWYRQDPGLGLRLIYFSYDVKMKEKGDIPEGYSVSREKKERFSLILESASTNQTSMYLCASSSPGAGGVNQPQHFGDGTRLSIL.

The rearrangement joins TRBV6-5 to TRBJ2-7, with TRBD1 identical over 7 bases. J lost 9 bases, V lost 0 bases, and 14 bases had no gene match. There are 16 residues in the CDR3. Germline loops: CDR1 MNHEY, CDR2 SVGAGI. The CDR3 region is CASSYSGTESLRGQYF. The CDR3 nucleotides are TGTGCCAGCAGTTACTCCGGGACAGAATCCCTACGTGGGCAGTACTTC.

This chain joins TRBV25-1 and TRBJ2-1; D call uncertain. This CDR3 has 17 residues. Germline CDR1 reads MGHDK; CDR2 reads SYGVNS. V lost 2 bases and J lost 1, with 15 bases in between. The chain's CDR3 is CASSEEPTLQSYNEQFF. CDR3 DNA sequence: TGTGCCAGCAGTGAAGAACCGACTCTTCAATCCTACAATGAGCAGTTCTTC.

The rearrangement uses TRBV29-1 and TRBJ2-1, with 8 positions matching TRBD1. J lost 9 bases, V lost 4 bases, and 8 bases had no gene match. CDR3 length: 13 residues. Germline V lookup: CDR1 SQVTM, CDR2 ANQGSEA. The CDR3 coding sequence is TGCAGCGTTGTCCACAGGGGGTCGGCTGAGCAGTTCTTC. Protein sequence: CSVVHRGSAEQFF.

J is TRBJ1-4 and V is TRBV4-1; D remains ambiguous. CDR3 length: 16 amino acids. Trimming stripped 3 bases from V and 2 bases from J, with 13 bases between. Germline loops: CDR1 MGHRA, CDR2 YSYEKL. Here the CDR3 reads CASSHQERATNEKLFF. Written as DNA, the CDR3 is TGCGCCAGCAGCCACCAGGAGCGGGCGACTAATGAAAAACTGTTTTTT.

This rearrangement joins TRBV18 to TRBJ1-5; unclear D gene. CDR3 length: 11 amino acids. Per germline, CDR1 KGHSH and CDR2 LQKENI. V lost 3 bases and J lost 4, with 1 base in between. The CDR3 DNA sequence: TGTGCCAGCTCACCGAATCAGCCCCAGCATTTT. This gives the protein CASSPNQPQHF.

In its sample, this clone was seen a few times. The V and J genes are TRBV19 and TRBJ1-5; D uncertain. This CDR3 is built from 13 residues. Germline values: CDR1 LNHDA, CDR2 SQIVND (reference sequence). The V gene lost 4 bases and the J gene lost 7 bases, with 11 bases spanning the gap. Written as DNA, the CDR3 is TGTGCCAGTAGTAGAGAGACGCGACAGCCCCAGCATTTT. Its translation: CASSRETRQPQHF.

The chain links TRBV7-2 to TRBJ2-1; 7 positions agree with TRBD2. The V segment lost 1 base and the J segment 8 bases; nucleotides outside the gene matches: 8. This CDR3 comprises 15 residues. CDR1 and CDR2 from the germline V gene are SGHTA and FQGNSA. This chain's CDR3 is CASSLGTRVFHEQFF. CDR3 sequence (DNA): TGTGCCAGCAGCTTAGGGACTAGGGTCTTTCATGAGCAGTTCTTC.

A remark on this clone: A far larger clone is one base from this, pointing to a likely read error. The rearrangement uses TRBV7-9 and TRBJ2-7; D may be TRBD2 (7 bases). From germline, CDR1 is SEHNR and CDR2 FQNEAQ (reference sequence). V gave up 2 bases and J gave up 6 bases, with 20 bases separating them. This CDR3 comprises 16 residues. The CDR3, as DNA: TGTGCCAGCAGCTTACTTGCGGGAGTAGGGGGGGGCGAGCAGTACTTC. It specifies CASSLLAGVGGGEQYF.

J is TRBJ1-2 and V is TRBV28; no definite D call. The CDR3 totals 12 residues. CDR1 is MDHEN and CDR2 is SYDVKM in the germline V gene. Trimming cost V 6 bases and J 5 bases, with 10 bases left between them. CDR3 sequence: CASRKLRYGYTF. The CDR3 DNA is TGTGCCAGCAGAAAACTGAGGTATGGCTACACCTTC.

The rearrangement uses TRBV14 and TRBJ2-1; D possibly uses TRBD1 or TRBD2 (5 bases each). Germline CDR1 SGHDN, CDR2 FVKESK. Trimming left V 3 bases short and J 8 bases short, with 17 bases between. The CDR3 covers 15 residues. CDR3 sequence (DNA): TGTGCCAGCAGCCATCTACGGGGCCCGGATTATGAGCAGTTCTTC. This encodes CASSHLRGPDYEQFF.

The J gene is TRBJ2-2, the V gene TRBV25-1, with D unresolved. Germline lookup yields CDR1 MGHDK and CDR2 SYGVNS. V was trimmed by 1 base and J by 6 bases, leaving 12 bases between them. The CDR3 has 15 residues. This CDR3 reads CASSESKGSAGELFF. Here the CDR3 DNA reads TGTGCCAGCAGTGAATCAAAGGGATCGGCCGGGGAGCTGTTTTTT.

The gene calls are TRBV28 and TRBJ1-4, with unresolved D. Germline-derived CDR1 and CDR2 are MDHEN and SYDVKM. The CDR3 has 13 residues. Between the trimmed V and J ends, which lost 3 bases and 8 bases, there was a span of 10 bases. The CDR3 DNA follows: TGTGCCAGCAGTTTCGACGGGAGAGAAAAACTGTTTTTT. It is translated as CASSFDGREKLFF.

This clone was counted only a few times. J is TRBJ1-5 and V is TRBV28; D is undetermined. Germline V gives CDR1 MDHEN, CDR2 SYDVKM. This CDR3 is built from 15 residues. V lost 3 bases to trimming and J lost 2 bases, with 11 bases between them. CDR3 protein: CASSFGQIGNQPQHF. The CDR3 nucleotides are TGTGCCAGCAGTTTCGGGCAGATTGGCAATCAGCCCCAGCATTTT.

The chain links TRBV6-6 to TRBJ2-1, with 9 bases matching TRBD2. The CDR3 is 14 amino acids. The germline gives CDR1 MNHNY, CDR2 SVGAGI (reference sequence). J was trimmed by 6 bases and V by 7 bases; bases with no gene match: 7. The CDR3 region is CASIRLAELNEQFF. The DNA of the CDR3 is TGTGCCAGCATCAGACTAGCGGAACTCAATGAGCAGTTCTTC.

In nucleotides, the CDR3 is TGCGCCAGCAGCTTGGCCCCGTTGAGGGGGGAAAATGAGCAGTTCTTC. Residues: CASSLAPLRGENEQFF. The gene calls are TRBV5-1 and TRBJ2-1; D may match TRBD1 or TRBD2 (6 bases each). Germline assignment: CDR1 SGHRS and CDR2 YFSETQ. The CDR3 covers 16 residues. V lost 0 bases, J lost 7 bases, and 17 bases lay in between.

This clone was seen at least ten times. This CDR3 reads CASSERGGGTYGYTF. CDR3 coding DNA: TGTGCCAGCAGTGAACGAGGGGGCGGAACCTATGGCTACACCTTC. This chain links TRBV6-1 with TRBJ1-2; the match to TRBD1 covers 7 bases. J lost 4 bases, V lost 2 bases, and 7 bases had no gene match. CDR3 size: 15 residues. Germline V gene sequence: CDR1 MNHNS, CDR2 SASEGT.

The CDR3 region is CASSPAGYNNEQYF. The CDR3 DNA reads as TGTGCCAGCTCACCAGCGGGGTACAACAACGAGCAGTACTTC. The J gene is TRBJ2-7, the V gene TRBV18, with D possibly matching TRBD2 (6 bases). V lost 2 bases, J lost 5 bases, and 13 bases lay in between. This CDR3 is built from 14 residues. In germline, CDR1 is KGHSH, CDR2 LQKENI. Combining the CDR3 with reference TRBV18 and TRBJ2-7 gives the whole variable domain NAGVMQNPRHLVRRRGQEARLRCSPMKGHSHVYWYRQLPEEGLKFMVYLQKENIIDESGMPKERFSAEFPKEGPSILRIQQVVRGDSAAYFCASSPAGYNNEQYFGPGTRLTVT.